A single sample gave rise to the 18 T cell receptor beta chains below, sequenced in a study of control samples from healthy donors and cancer patients. The protocol was immunoSEQ multiplex PCR, while the TCRdb copy is restricted to in-frame clones and leaves out a portion. The sample lists 70,000 to 75,000 clones; roughly nine tenths were seen once. Sequences were obtained from blood. These TCRs come from a woman in her 50s in good health.

The chain combines TRBV28 with TRBJ1-4, with D perhaps TRBD1 (5 bases). V gave up 4 bases and J gave up 2 bases, with 11 bases separating them. The CDR3 contains 15 residues. Germline V lookup: CDR1 MDHEN, CDR2 SYDVKM. For the CDR3, the DNA is TGTGCCAGCAGTTCAGGGTCAGGCACTAATGAAAAACTGTTTTTT. It specifies CASSSGSGTNEKLFF. Together with reference TRBV28 and TRBJ1-4, the CDR3 gives the full variable domain: DVKVTQSSRYLVKRTGEKVFLECVQDMDHENMFWYRQDPGLGLRLIYFSYDVKMKEKGDIPEGYSVSREKKERFSLILESASTNQTSMYLCASSSGSGTNEKLFFGSGTQLSVL.

V and J are TRBV7-6 and TRBJ2-7; D remains ambiguous. V was shortened by 5 bases and J by 5 bases, with 22 bases between the two germline ends. The CDR3 length is 16 residues. CDR1 is SGHVS and CDR2 is FNYEAQ in the germline V gene. In DNA, the CDR3 is TGTGCCAGCAGCCCCCCGGCATATGCCACCTCTCACGAGCAGTACTTC. Its translation: CASSPPAYATSHEQYF.

V is TRBV10-3 and J is TRBJ2-1, with D perhaps TRBD2 (6 bases). V lost 5 bases, J lost 9 bases, and 23 bases lay in between. This CDR3 region has 16 residues. In germline, CDR1 is ENHRY, CDR2 SYGVKD. CDR3 protein: CAISFNTGLANGEQFF. CDR3 sequence (DNA): TGTGCCATCAGTTTCAATACCGGGCTAGCGAACGGTGAGCAGTTCTTC.

The CDR3 sequence is CASSLGPTPNTEAFF. CDR3 nucleotides: TGTGCCAGCAGTTTAGGCCCTACACCGAACACTGAAGCTTTCTTT. The chain has TRBV27 and TRBJ1-1, with D uncertain. The CDR3 contains 15 residues. The V gene lost 2 bases and the J gene lost 1 base, with 11 bases spanning the gap. CDR1 and CDR2 (germline): MNHEY, SMNVEV (reference sequence).

J is TRBJ2-3 and V is TRBV20-1, with D maybe TRBD1 (6 bases). V lost 3 bases and J lost 4, with 11 bases in between. The germline gives CDR1 DFQATT, CDR2 SNEGSKA (reference sequence). This CDR3 comprises 13 residues. The chain's CDR3 is CSASEQGADTQYF. The DNA for the CDR3 is TGCAGTGCTAGTGAACAGGGTGCAGATACGCAGTATTTT.

J is TRBJ2-3 and V is TRBV5-1; maybe TRBD1 (6 bases). Looked up from germline, CDR1 is SGHRS and CDR2 is YFSETQ. Trimming left V 0 bases short and J 3 bases short, with 11 bases between. CDR3 length: 15 amino acids. Here the CDR3 reads CASSLGGRGTDTQYF. The CDR3 DNA reads as TGCGCCAGCAGCTTGGGTGGCAGGGGAACAGATACGCAGTATTTT.

As DNA, the CDR3 is TGTGCCAGCAGCCTGGGACAGCTCCAAGAGACCCAGTACTTC. This translates into CASSLGQLQETQYF. V is TRBV5-4 and J is TRBJ2-5; 7 nucleotides match TRBD1. V lost 4 bases, J lost 1 base, and 4 bases stayed unmatched. CDR1 is SGHNT, CDR2 YYREEE, per germline (reference sequence). CDR3 length equals 14 residues.

In this sample, this clone turned up a few times. This chain joins TRBV2 and TRBJ1-6; 8 bases match TRBD1. The CDR3 totals 14 residues. Germline lookup yields CDR1 SNHLY and CDR2 FYNNEI. Trimming at V came to 7 bases and at J to 6 bases, leaving 5 bases not matched to a gene. CDR3 in DNA: TGTGCCAGCATGCGGACAGGGAGTAATTCACCCCTCCACTTT. Translation: CASMRTGSNSPLHF.

V usage is TRBV7-2 and J usage is TRBJ1-1; D is ambiguous. CDR3 length equals 14 residues. Germline V gene data show CDR1 as SGHTA and CDR2 as FQGNSA. Trimming shortened V by 6 bases and J by 1 base, and 12 bases separated the two germline ends. This CDR3 is CASSQQRRNTEAFF. DNA of the CDR3: TGTGCCAGCAGTCAACAACGGCGGAACACTGAAGCTTTCTTT.

This chain uses TRBV9 with TRBJ2-5, with TRBD1 as a possible D gene (5 bases). The V end lost 0 bases, the J end lost 4 bases, and 16 bases lay between the germline ends. CDR1 is SGDLS and CDR2 is YYNGEE in the germline V gene. The CDR3 loop spans 16 amino acids. The CDR3 region has the DNA TGTGCCAGCAGCGTAGATGGGAAGGGGTTCCGAGAGACCCAGTACTTC. Amino acids: CASSVDGKGFRETQYF.

The chain carries TRBV30 and TRBJ2-7; D not resolved. This CDR3 region has 12 residues. Trimming removed 4 bases at V and 4 bases at J, with 11 bases between. Per germline, CDR1 GTSNPN and CDR2 SVGIG (reference sequence). The CDR3 DNA reads TGTGCCTGGACTCCCGGTGGGTACGAGCAGTACTTC. Protein: CAWTPGGYEQYF.

The DNA of the CDR3 is TGTGCCAGCGGCAAGGACAGGGGTCAAGAGACCCAGTACTTC. As protein: CASGKDRGQETQYF. The chain joins TRBV25-1 to TRBJ2-5, with 9 bases that match TRBD1. Germline V lookup: CDR1 MGHDK, CDR2 SYGVNS. This CDR3 has 14 residues. Losses at the gene ends were 8 bases for V and 2 bases for J; bases not matched to a gene: 6. Combining the CDR3 with reference TRBV25-1 and TRBJ2-5 gives the whole variable domain EADIYQTPRYLVIGTGKKITLECSQTMGHDKMYWYQQDPGMELHLIHYSYGVNSTEKGDLSSESTVSRIRTEHFPLTLESARPSHTSQYLCASGKDRGQETQYFGPGTRLLVL.

The chain joins TRBV4-1 to TRBJ2-7; D unclear. Trimming shortened V by 2 bases and J by 3 bases, and 8 bases separated the two germline ends. In germline, CDR1 is MGHRA, CDR2 YSYEKL. The CDR3 length is 13 residues. CDR3 residues: CASSQRVDYEQYF. CDR3 in DNA: TGCGCCAGCAGCCAAAGGGTGGACTACGAGCAGTACTTC.

V usage is TRBV28 and J usage is TRBJ1-1, with 8 bases fitting TRBD1. This CDR3 contains 15 residues. V was pared by 4 bases and J by 1 base, with 5 bases of the junction left unmatched. The germline CDR1 and CDR2 sequences are MDHEN and SYDVKM. The CDR3 bases are TGTGCCAGCAGTTCCCCAGGGGGCCGGAACACTGAAGCTTTCTTT. This translates into CASSSPGGRNTEAFF.

The genes are TRBV5-1 and TRBJ2-5, with 15 positions matching TRBD2. The junction had 9 bases not matched to a gene; V was cut back by 4 bases and J by 2 bases. The CDR3 loop spans 18 amino acids. Germline CDR1 and CDR2: SGHRS and YFSETQ. The DNA for the CDR3 is TGCGCCAGCAGCACTGGACTAGCGGGAGGGCCAGGGCAAGAGACCCAGTACTTC. It is translated as CASSTGLAGGPGQETQYF.

This chain uses TRBV6-5 with TRBJ1-1, with D perhaps matching TRBD1 (6 bases). The CDR3 covers 13 residues. Trimming took 0 bases from V and 8 from J, leaving 10 bases between them. Germline V gene sequence: CDR1 MNHEY, CDR2 SVGAGI. The CDR3 sequence is CASSYSTGAEAFF. In DNA form, the CDR3 reads TGTGCCAGCAGTTACTCGACAGGCGCGGAAGCTTTCTTT.

V and J are TRBV2 and TRBJ1-4, with D perhaps TRBD1 (5 bases). Trimming took 6 bases from V and 7 from J, leaving 18 bases between them. The CDR3 consists of 15 residues. Germline V gene data show CDR1 as SNHLY and CDR2 as FYNNEI. Written as DNA, the CDR3 is TGTGCCAGCAGGCCCTTCAGGGATCTTACTGAAAAACTGTTTTTT. Translation: CASRPFRDLTEKLFF.

The rearrangement joins TRBV29-1 to TRBJ2-1, with 11 nucleotides matching TRBD2. V was pared by 6 bases and J by 6 bases, with 7 bases of the junction left unmatched. The CDR3 has 14 amino acids. Germline V gene lookup returns CDR1 SQVTM and CDR2 ANQGSEA. This chain's CDR3 is CSVAGLAVSNEQFF. Here the CDR3 DNA reads TGCAGCGTGGCGGGACTAGCGGTAAGCAATGAGCAGTTCTTC.